This T cell receptor beta chain was identified during a study of T cell repertoires in cytomegalovirus infection. Turning to the study itself: Public TCR beta signatures marked donors with CMV infection and the matching HLA.

With 11 bases clipped from V and 7 bases from J, the junction kept 5 bases outside the gene matches. Germline-derived CDR1 and CDR2 are MNHNY and SVGAGI (reference sequence). The CDR3 consists of 11 residues. TCRdb re-derived calls from the reads in MiXCR, one entry per CDR3 protein. The data contain 900,000 to 950,000 distinct CDR3 sequences, more than 25% of them singletons. Study-wide findings and caveats: Totalled public TCR beta family frequency picked out people who carried CMV plus the relevant HLA. HLA-C-restricted CMV-specific TCR beta clonotypes were dominant in the ex vivo response.

This clonotype was seen a handful of times. Its antigen remains unidentified. Sequencing used cultured CD8+ T cells from PBMCs, obtained from culture after CMV antigen stimulation. The V and J genes are TRBV6-6 and TRBJ2-1; 7 bases map to TRBD2. The sequence came from a human donor in good health (CMV status not recorded). Some clones in this sample may be carry-over from other donors' samples. CDR3 sequence: CAGGVGNEQFF. CDR3 DNA sequence: TGTGCCGGGGGGGTGGGTAATGAGCAGTTCTTC.